The rows below give T cell receptor beta chains drawn from one sample of a study of cytomegalovirus exposure and HLA in healthy donors. Some clones are missing from TCRdb's copy, which holds only in-frame ones; the method was immunoSEQ multiplex PCR. The table records some 150,000 clones, around four fifths of them present only once. The sequencing sample was made of PBMCs. Source of these receptors: a man aged 35 to 55 in good health and CMV-seronegative. Both conserved end residues are part of each CDR3. D genes are given only for firm matches. The size field is filled for only some rows; it gives once, few, many or a size class.

cdr3_length j_call clone_size d_call v_call cdr3_nt cdr3_aa
17 TRBJ2-1 NA TRBD1 TRBV9 TGTGCCAGCAGCGTAACATCACAAGGACAGGGGCTCGATGAGCAGTTCTTC CASSVTSQGQGLDEQFF
16 TRBJ2-2 NA NA TRBV30 TGTGCCTGGACCTCCAGGGGCATTCTGGGAACCGGGGAGCTGTTTTTT CAWTSRGILGTGELFF
16 TRBJ2-1 NA NA TRBV2 TGTGCCAGCAGACCTAGACAGTTCCGCTCCTACAATGAGCAGTTCTTC CASRPRQFRSYNEQFF
11 TRBJ1-1 NA NA TRBV7-9 TGTGCCAGTACCTCGGGGACAGAAGCTTTCTTT CASTSGTEAFF
15 TRBJ1-6 NA NA TRBV5-1 TGCGCCAGCAGCTTGGGGCGCAGGGAAAGTTCACCCCTCCACTTT CASSLGRRESSPLHF
14 TRBJ2-7 NA TRBD1 TRBV25-1 TGTGCCAGCAGTGACCGGACAGGGTTCGACGAGCAGTACTTC CASSDRTGFDEQYF
13 TRBJ1-1 NA NA TRBV4-1 TGCGCCAGCAGCCTTCGAGAGCGCACGGAAGCTTTCTTT CASSLRERTEAFF
15 TRBJ1-1 once TRBD1 TRBV7-8 TGTGCCAGCAGCACCAGACAGGGACTGAACACTGAAGCTTTCTTT CASSTRQGLNTEAFF
13 TRBJ1-1 NA NA TRBV9 TGTGCCAGCAGCGGAAACAGCAACACTGAAGCTTTCTTT CASSGNSNTEAFF
15 TRBJ2-2 NA TRBD2 TRBV6-4 TGTGCCACCAAACGACTAGCGGGATATCCCGGGGAGCTGTTTTTT CATKRLAGYPGELFF
16 TRBJ2-7 few TRBD2 TRBV15 TGTGCCACCAGCAGACCGGGGGGTCGGACTTCCTACGAGCAGTACTTC CATSRPGGRTSYEQYF
15 TRBJ1-5 NA NA TRBV2 TGTGCCAGCAGTACAGGGATCCTGAGCAATCAGCCCCAGCATTTT CASSTGILSNQPQHF
15 TRBJ2-1 few TRBD1 TRBV25-1 TGTGCCAGCAGTGATGACAGGGGCAGATACAATGAGCAGTTCTTC CASSDDRGRYNEQFF
15 TRBJ1-2 NA NA TRBV19 TGTGCCAGTAGTATCGACAGAGCAATTCCCTATGGCTACACCTTC CASSIDRAIPYGYTF
16 TRBJ2-7 NA NA TRBV7-9 TGTTCCAGCAGCACCTACCCCGGGACTTACCCCTACGAGCAGTACTTC CSSSTYPGTYPYEQYF
14 TRBJ1-3 NA NA TRBV18 TGTGCCAGCTCATCGACAGCTTTGGGAAACACCATATATTTT CASSSTALGNTIYF
13 TRBJ2-7 NA NA TRBV11-2 TGTGCCAGCAGCTTAAATTTTAATCTCGAGCAGTACTTC CASSLNFNLEQYF
15 TRBJ2-2 NA TRBD2 TRBV6-1 TGTGCCAGCAGTGCGGGACTAGCAGACACCGGGGAGCTGTTTTTT CASSAGLADTGELFF
18 TRBJ2-3 NA NA TRBV9 TGTGCCAGCAGCGTAACCTTCGGAGGGCAGCGCCTCACAGATACGCAGTATTTT CASSVTFGGQRLTDTQYF
13 TRBJ1-1 NA NA TRBV5-1 TGCGCCAGCAGCTTCACAGGGTTCACTGAAGCTTTCTTT CASSFTGFTEAFF